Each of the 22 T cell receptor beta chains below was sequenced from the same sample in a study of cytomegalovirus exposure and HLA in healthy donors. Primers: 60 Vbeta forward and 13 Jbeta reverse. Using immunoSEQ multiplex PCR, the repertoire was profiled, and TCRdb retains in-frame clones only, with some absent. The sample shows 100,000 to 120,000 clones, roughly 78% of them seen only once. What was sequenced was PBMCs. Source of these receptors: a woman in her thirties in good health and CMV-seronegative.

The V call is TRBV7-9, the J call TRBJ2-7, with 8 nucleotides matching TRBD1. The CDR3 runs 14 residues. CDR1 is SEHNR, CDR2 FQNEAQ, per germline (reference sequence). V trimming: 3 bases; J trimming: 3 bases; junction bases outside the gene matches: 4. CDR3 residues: CASSLGQEGYEQYF. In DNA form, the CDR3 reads TGTGCCAGCAGCTTGGGACAGGAGGGCTACGAGCAGTACTTC.

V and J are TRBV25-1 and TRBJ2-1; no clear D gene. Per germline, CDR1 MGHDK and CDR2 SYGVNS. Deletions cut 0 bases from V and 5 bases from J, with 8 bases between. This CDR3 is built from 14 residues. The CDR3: CASSEYASDNEQFF. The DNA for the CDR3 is TGTGCCAGCAGTGAATATGCCTCGGACAATGAGCAGTTCTTC.

Here the CDR3 reads CASSPPGHEQFF. CDR3 DNA sequence: TGTGCCAGCAGTCCACCGGGACACGAGCAGTTCTTC. The V call is TRBV27, the J call TRBJ2-1, with a possible D match to TRBD1 (6 bases). Trimming removed 5 bases from V and 10 bases from J, with 12 bases in between. The germline gives CDR1 MNHEY, CDR2 SMNVEV (reference sequence). This CDR3 spans 12 amino acids.

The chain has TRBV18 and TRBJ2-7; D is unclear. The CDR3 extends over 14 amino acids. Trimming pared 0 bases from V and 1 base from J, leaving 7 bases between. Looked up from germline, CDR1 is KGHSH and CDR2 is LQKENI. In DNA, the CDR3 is TGTGCCAGCTCACCACCTGGCAGATCCTACGAGCAGTACTTC. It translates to CASSPPGRSYEQYF. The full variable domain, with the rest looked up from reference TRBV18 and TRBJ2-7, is NAGVMQNPRHLVRRRGQEARLRCSPMKGHSHVYWYRQLPEEGLKFMVYLQKENIIDESGMPKERFSAEFPKEGPSILRIQQVVRGDSAAYFCASSPPGRSYEQYFGPGTRLTVT.

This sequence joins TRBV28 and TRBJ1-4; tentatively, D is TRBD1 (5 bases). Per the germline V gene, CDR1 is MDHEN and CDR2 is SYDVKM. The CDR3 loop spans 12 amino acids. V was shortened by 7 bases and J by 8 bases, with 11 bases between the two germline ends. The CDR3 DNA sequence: TGTGCCAGCAATGAAGGGGCCGAAAAACTGTTTTTT. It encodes CASNEGAEKLFF.

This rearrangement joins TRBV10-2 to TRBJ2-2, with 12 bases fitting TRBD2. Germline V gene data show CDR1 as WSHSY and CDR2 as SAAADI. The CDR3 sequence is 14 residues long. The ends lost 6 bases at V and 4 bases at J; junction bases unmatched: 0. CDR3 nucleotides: TGCGCCAGCAGGGGACTAGCGGGCACCGGGGAGCTGTTTTTT. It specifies CASRGLAGTGELFF.

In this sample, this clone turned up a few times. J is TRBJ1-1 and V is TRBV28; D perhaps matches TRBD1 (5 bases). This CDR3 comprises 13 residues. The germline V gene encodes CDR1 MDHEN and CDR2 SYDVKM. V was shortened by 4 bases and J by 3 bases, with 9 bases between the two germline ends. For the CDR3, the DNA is TGTGCCAGCAGTTCGGGGGGAGACACTGAAGCTTTCTTT. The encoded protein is CASSSGGDTEAFF.

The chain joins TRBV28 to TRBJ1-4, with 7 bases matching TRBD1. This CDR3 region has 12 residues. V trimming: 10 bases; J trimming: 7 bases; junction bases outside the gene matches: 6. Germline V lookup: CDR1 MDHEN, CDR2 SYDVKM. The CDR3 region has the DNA TGTGCCATACAGGGGTTTTCTGAAAAACTGTTTTTT. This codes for CAIQGFSEKLFF.

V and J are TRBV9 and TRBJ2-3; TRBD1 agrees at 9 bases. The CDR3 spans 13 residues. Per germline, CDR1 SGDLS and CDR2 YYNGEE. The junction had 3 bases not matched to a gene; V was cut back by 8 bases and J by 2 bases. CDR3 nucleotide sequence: TGTGCCAGTCGGGACAGGGACACAGATACGCAGTATTTT. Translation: CASRDRDTDTQYF.

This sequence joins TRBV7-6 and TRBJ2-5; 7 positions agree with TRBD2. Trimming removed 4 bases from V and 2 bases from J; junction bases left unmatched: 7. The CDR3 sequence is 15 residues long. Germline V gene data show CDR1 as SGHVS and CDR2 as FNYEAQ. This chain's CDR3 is CASSSVGGYQETQYF. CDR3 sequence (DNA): TGTGCCAGCAGCTCCGTCGGGGGGTATCAAGAGACCCAGTACTTC.

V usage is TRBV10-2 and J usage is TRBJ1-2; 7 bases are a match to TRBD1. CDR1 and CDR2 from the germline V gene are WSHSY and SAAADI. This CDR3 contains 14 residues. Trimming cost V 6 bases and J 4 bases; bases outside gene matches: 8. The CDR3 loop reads CASSREGAAYGYTF. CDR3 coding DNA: TGCGCCAGCAGCCGGGAGGGGGCGGCCTATGGCTACACCTTC.

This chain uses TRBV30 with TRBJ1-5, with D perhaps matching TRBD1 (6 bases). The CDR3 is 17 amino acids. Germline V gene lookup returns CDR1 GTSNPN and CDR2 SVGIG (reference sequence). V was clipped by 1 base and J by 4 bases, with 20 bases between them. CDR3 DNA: TGTGCCTGGAGTGACGGGACACGGGCAGGGTCTAATCAGCCCCAGCATTTT. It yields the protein CAWSDGTRAGSNQPQHF.

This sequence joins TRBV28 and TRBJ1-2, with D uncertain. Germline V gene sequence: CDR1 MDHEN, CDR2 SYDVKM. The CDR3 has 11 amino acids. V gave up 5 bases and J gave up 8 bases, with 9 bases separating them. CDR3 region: CASSIGGGYTF. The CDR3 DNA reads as TGTGCCAGCAGTATCGGCGGGGGCTACACCTTC.

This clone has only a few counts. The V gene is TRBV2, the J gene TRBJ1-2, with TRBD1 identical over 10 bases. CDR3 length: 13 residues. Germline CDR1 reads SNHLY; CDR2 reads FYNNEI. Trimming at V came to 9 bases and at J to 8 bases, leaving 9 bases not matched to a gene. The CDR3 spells CASGPGQGFGYTF. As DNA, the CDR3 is TGTGCCAGTGGACCGGGACAGGGGTTCGGCTACACCTTC.

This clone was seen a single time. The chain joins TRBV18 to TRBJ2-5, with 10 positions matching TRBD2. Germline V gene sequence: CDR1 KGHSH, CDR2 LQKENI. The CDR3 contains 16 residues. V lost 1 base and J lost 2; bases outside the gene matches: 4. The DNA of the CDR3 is TGTGCCAGCTCACCACTCCCTAGCGGGAGTCAAGAGACCCAGTACTTC. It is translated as CASSPLPSGSQETQYF.

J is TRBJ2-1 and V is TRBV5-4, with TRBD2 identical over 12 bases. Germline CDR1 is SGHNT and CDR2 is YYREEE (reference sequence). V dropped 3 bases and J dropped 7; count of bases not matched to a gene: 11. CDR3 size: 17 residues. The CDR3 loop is CASSSDGLAGWGNEQFF. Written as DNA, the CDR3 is TGTGCCAGCAGCTCAGACGGACTAGCGGGGTGGGGGAATGAGCAGTTCTTC.

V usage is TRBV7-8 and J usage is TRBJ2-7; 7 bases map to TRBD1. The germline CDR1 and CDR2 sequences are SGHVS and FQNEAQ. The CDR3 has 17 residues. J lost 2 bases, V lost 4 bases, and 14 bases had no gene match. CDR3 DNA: TGTGCCAGCAGCTCATTCCCCAAGGGGGCCCTTCCCTACGAGCAGTACTTC. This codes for CASSSFPKGALPYEQYF.

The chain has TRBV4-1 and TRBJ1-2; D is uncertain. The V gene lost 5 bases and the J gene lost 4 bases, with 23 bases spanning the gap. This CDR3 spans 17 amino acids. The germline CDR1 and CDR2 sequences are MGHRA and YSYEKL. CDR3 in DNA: TGCGCCAGCAGCGCAAGATCATCCGGGTCCCCTGGCTATGGCTACACCTTC. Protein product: CASSARSSGSPGYGYTF.

Here the CDR3 DNA reads TGTGCCAGCAGCCGAACGGGAGGCCTGTACAATGAGCAGTTCTTC. Its protein is CASSRTGGLYNEQFF. V gene TRBV4-2 combines with J gene TRBJ2-1; 7 nucleotides agree with TRBD2. Germline values: CDR1 LGHNA, CDR2 YNFKEQ. The J segment lost 4 bases and the V segment lost 4 bases, leaving 7 bases of the junction unmatched. The CDR3 length is 15 residues.

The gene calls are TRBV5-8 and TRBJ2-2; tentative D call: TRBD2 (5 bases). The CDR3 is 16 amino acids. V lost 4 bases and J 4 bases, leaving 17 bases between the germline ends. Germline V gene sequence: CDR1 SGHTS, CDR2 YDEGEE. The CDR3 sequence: CASSPLGSAGTGELFF. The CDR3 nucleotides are TGTGCCAGCAGCCCCCTGGGGTCCGCGGGCACCGGGGAGCTGTTTTTT. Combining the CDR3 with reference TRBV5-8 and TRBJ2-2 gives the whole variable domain EAGVTQSPTHLIKTRGQQATLRCSPISGHTSVYWYQQALGLGLQFLLWYDEGEERNRGNFPPRFSGRQFPNYSSELNVNALELEDSALYLCASSPLGSAGTGELFFGEGSRLTVL.

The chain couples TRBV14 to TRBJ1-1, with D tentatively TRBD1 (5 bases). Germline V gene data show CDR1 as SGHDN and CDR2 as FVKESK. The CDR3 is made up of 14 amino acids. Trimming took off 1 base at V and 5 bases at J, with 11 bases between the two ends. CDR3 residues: CASSQVLGGTEAFF. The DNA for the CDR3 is TGTGCCAGCAGCCAAGTATTGGGGGGTACTGAAGCTTTCTTT.

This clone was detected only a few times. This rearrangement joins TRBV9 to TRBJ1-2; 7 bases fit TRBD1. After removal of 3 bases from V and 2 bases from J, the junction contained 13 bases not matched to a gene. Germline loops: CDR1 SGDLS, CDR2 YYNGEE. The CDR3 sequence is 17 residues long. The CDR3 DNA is TGTGCCAGCAGCGATCCCACCCGACAGGGAGACAACTATGGCTACACCTTC. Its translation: CASSDPTRQGDNYGYTF.